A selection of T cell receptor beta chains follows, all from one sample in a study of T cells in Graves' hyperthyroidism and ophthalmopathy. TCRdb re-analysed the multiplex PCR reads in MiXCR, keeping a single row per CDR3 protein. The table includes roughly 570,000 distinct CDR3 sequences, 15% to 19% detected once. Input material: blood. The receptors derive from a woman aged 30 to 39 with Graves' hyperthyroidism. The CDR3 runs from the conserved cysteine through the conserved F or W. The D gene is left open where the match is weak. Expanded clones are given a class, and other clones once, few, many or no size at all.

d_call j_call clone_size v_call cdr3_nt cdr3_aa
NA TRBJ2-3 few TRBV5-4 TGTGCCATATACCGTGAGGGATCATCAGATACGCAGTATTTT CAIYREGSSDTQYF
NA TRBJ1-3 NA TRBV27 TGTGCCAGCAGTTTAAGAAGGGGGACTGGAAACACCATATATTTT CASSLRRGTGNTIYF
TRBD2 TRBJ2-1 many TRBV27 TGTGCCAGCCGAGTTTTAGGGGGGACTAGCGGGAGTGTGGAGTACAATGAGCAGTTCTTC CASRVLGGTSGSVEYNEQFF
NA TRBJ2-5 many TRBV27 TGTGCCAGCAGTTTGGGTGCGGGACCGGGCGATGGGACCCAGTACTTC CASSLGAGPGDGTQYF
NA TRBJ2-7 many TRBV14 TGTGCCAGCAGCCCGCAGGGGAGTGGGAGCGAGCAGTACTTC CASSPQGSGSEQYF
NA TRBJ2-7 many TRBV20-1 TGCAGTGCCCGAGCTGGCACCTACGAGCAGTACTTC CSARAGTYEQYF
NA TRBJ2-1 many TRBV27 TGTGCCAGCAGTTATGGCCGGGTCCTGAACCATGAGCAGTTCTTC CASSYGRVLNHEQFF
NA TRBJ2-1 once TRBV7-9 TGTGCCAGCAGCTTACCGAGACTCTCCACTTGGGATGAGCAGTTCTTC CASSLPRLSTWDEQFF
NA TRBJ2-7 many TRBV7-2 TGTGCCAGCAGCCTAGAGTGGGGCACTGGGGGCGAGCAGTACTTC CASSLEWGTGGEQYF
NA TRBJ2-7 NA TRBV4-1 TGCGCCAGCAGCCAAGTTGCGGGACAGACCTACGAGCAGTACTTC CASSQVAGQTYEQYF
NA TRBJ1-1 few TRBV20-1 TGCAGTGCTGTCTCGGCACCTGGTACTGAAGCTTTCTTT CSAVSAPGTEAFF
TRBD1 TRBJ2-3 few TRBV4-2 TGTGCCAGCAGCCAAAAAAACAGGGGGCTGGCAGATACGCAGTATTTT CASSQKNRGLADTQYF
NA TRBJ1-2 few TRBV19 TGTGCCAGTAGTCCCCCGCGTCAGGCCTATGGCTACACCTTC CASSPPRQAYGYTF
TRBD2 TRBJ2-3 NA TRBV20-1 TGCAGTGCTAGTGCTAGCGGGAGGGCCCTGGGGAGCACAGATACGCAGTATTTT CSASASGRALGSTDTQYF
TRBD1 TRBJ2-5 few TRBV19 TGTGCCAGTCCCAAGGGACAGGGAGGACCTTCTAAGTACTTC CASPKGQGGPSKYF
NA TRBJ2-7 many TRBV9 TGTGCCAGCAGCGCCGGGGTGGGGTCGAGCTACGAGCAGTACTTC CASSAGVGSSYEQYF
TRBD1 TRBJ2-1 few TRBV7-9 TGTGCCAGCAGCGCCCGGGACAGGGGGCTGGATGAGCAGTTCTTC CASSARDRGLDEQFF
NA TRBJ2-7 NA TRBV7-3 TGTGCCAGCAGCTTAACGGGGAGTGAGAGGACCTACGAGCAGTACTTC CASSLTGSERTYEQYF
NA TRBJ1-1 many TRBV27 TGTGCCAGCAGTTTAAGTGCAGGAGGCGATGAAGCTTTCTTT CASSLSAGGDEAFF
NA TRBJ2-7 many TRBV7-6 TGTGCCAGCAGCACGCGGCGGGGACTGGCGTACGAGCAGTACTTC CASSTRRGLAYEQYF
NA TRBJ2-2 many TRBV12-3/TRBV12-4 TGTGCCAGCAGTTTGGGGGGATCCGGGGAGCTGTTTTTT CASSLGGSGELFF
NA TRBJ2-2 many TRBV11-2 TGTGCCAGCAGCTTAGTCCGACAGGGGGAGCTGTTTTTT CASSLVRQGELFF
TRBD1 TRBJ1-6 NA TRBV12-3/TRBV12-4 TGTGCCAGCCGAGGACAGGGAAGTTCACCCCTCCACTTT CASRGQGSSPLHF
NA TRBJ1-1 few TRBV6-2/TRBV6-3 TGTGCCAGCAGTTACCCCTACAGGGTGAACACTGAAGCTTTCTTT CASSYPYRVNTEAFF
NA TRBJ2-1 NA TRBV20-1 TGCAGTGCTAGTTACCCGGGGCGCTCCTACAATGAGCAGTTCTTC CSASYPGRSYNEQFF
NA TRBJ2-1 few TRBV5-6 TGTGCCAGCAGCTCGGCGGTGAGTCGCAATGAGCAGTTCTTC CASSSAVSRNEQFF